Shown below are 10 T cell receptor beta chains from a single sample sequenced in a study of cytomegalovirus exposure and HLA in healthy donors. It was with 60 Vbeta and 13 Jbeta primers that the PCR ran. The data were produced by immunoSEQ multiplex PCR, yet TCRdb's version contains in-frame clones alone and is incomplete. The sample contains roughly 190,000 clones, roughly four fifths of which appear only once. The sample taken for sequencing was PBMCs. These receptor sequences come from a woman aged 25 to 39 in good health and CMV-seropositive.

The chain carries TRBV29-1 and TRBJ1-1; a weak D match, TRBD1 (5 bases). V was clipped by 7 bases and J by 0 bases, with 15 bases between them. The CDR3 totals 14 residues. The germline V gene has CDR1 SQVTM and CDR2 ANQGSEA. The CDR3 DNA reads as TGCAGCGCCCGGGGGACTCTCATGAACACTGAAGCTTTCTTT. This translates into CSARGTLMNTEAFF.

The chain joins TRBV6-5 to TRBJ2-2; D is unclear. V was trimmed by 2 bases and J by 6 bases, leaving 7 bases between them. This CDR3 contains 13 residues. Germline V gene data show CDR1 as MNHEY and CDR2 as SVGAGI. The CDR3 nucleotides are TGTGCCAGCAGTTACGGAGTGCCCGGGGAGCTGTTTTTT. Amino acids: CASSYGVPGELFF.

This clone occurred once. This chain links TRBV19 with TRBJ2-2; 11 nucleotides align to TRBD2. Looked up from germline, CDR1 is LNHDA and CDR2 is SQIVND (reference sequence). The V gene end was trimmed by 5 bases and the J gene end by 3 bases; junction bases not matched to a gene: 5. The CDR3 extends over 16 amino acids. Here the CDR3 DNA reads TGTGCCAGTAGTCCCATAGCGGGAGGGGACACCGGGGAGCTGTTTTTT. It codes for CASSPIAGGDTGELFF.

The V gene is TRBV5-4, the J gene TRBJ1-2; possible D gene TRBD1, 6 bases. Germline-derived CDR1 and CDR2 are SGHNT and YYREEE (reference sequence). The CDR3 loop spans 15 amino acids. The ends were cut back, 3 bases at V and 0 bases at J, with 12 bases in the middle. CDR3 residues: CASSYKAGANYGYTF. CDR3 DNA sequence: TGTGCCAGCAGCTACAAAGCAGGGGCTAACTATGGCTACACCTTC. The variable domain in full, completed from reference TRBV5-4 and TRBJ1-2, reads ETGVTQSPTHLIKTRGQQVTLRCSSQSGHNTVSWYQQALGQGPQFIFQYYREEENGRGNFPPRFSGLQFPNYSSELNVNALELDDSALYLCASSYKAGANYGYTFGSGTRLTVV.

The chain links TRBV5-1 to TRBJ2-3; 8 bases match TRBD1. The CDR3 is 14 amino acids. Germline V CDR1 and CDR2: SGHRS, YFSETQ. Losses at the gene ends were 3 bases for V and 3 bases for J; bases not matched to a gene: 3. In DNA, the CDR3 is TGCGCCAGCAGCTCTACAGGGGGGACAGATACGCAGTATTTT. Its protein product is CASSSTGGTDTQYF.

The CDR3 loop is CASSQNRGQETQYF. In nucleotides, the CDR3 is TGTGCCAGCAGCCAAAACAGGGGACAAGAGACCCAGTACTTC. The V call is TRBV16, the J call TRBJ2-5; 7 bases are a match to TRBD1. Germline trimming cut 2 bases from V and 2 bases from J; bases unmatched to any gene: 2. The CDR3 is 14 amino acids. Germline CDR1 reads KGHSY; CDR2 reads FQNENV.

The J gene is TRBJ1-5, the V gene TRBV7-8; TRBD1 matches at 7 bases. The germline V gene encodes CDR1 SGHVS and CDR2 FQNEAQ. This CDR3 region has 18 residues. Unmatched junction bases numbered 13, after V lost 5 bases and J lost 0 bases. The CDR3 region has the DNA TGTGCCAGCAGCGTCGACCGGGACAGCAGCTTTAGCAATCAGCCCCAGCATTTT. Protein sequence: CASSVDRDSSFSNQPQHF.

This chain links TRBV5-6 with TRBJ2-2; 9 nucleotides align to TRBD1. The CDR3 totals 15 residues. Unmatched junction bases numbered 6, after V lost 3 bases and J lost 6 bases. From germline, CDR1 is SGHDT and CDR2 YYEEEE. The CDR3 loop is CASSWDRAPPGELFF. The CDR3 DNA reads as TGTGCCAGCAGCTGGGACAGGGCCCCCCCCGGGGAGCTGTTTTTT.

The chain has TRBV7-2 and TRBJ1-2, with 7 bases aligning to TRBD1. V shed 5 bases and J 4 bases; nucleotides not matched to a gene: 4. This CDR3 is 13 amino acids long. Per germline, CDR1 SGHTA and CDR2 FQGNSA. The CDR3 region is CASSPTGSYGYTF. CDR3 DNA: TGTGCCAGCAGCCCGACAGGGAGCTATGGCTACACCTTC.

CDR3 nucleotide sequence: TGTGCCAGCAGCCTACCCGGGACAGCGAAATGGACCCAGTACTTC. It codes for CASSLPGTAKWTQYF. V gene TRBV5-8 combines with J gene TRBJ2-5; 7 bases map to TRBD1. After removal of 4 bases from V and 7 bases from J, the junction contained 13 bases not matched to a gene. This CDR3 spans 15 amino acids. CDR1 SGHTS and CDR2 YDEGEE come from the germline V gene.